This T cell receptor (beta chain) was sequenced during a study of T cells in Graves' hyperthyroidism and ophthalmopathy. The sample holds a few counts of this clonotype. Researchers took RNA transcripts and amplified the TCR beta CDR3 regions from them. Using the HTBI primer set, a first-round RT-PCR was run on the TCR CDR3. TCRdb re-called the multiplex PCR reads with MiXCR, one entry per CDR3 protein. The repertoire has 400,000 to 500,000 distinct CDR3 sequences, approximately 14% of them found once; the top ten carry less than 15%. The CDR3 runs to 16 residues. V was clipped by 0 bases and J by 0 bases, with 11 bases between them. Per germline, CDR1 LNHNV and CDR2 YYDKDF (reference sequence).

This chain joins TRBV15 and TRBJ1-2; no firm D call. This TCR was sampled from a man aged 18 to 35 with Graves' ophthalmopathy. Material for sequencing was blood. The CDR3 region is CATSRDMAQTNYGYTF. CDR3 bases: TGTGCCACCAGCAGAGATATGGCACAGACTAACTATGGCTACACCTTC.